This T cell receptor beta chain was sequenced in a study of radiotherapy plus CTLA-4 blockade in lung cancer. Study information: Objective responses were seen in around 17% of patients, disease control in approximately 30%.

The table came from immunoSEQ multiplex PCR; TCRdb's copy has only in-frame clones and leaves some out. The sample carries approximately 32,000 clones, roughly three quarters recorded once. This clone has a handful of counts. This CDR3 region has 13 residues. V was cut by 3 bases and J by 3 bases, with 6 bases left in between. Germline loops: CDR1 SEHNR, CDR2 FQNEAQ (reference sequence). Patients with chemo-refractory metastatic non-small-cell lung cancer received focal radiation plus CTLA-4 blockade with ipilimumab. This rearrangement joins TRBV7-9 to TRBJ1-3; possible D gene TRBD1, 5 bases. This TCR was sampled from a human donor with non-small cell lung cancer who had stable disease on radiotherapy plus ipilimumab. Sample: peripheral blood, taken from a patient treated with radiotherapy plus ipilimumab. Written as DNA, the CDR3 is TGTGCCAGCAGCTTCGACAGTGGAAACACCATATATTTT. Protein: CASSFDSGNTIYF.